This T cell receptor beta chain was found in a study of T cells in pancreatic ductal adenocarcinoma. Study-level results: Blood clonality (roughly 0.067) did not differ significantly from tumor (roughly 0.1). Unique clonotypes were around 8-fold more numerous in blood than in tumor. Tumor-versus-blood clonality comparisons may be biased toward lower tumor diversity.

After removal of 5 bases from V and 5 bases from J, the junction contained 15 bases not matched to a gene. This CDR3 region has 17 residues. Germline values: CDR1 LGHNA, CDR2 YNFKEQ. The selected patients with pancreatic ductal adenocarcinoma had surgery but no neoadjuvant therapy. In the case of this clone: Its antigen is unidentified.

The data were produced by immunoSEQ multiplex PCR, yet TCRdb's version contains in-frame clones alone and is incomplete. The sample lists about 100,000 clones; over 90% were seen once. The sample taken for sequencing was PBMCs. The chain combines TRBV4-2 with TRBJ2-1, with 7 bases identical to TRBD2. This sequence was found in a human donor with pancreatic ductal adenocarcinoma. CDR3 sequence reads: CASSYPFGGGLDNEQFF. The CDR3 nucleotides read TGTGCCAGCAGCTACCCCTTTGGGGGAGGGTTAGACAATGAGCAGTTCTTC.